This is a list of T cell receptor beta chains from one sample in a study of long-term antiretroviral therapy in people with HIV. Clones were sequenced by immunoSEQ multiplex PCR, and TCRdb holds only the in-frame ones, with some missing. This table holds about 18,000 clones, roughly 80% found once. Sequenced material: unsorted PBMCs, taken 0.6 years after starting antiretroviral therapy. The receptors stem from a woman between 18 and 30 years old with HIV. Both conserved end residues are trimmed from each CDR3.

v_gene | CDR3aa
TRBV5-1 | ASSFPTSGRPGEQF
TRBV11-2 | ASSQAGGHPNEQF
TRBV11-2 | ASSGGWAGSKYEQY
TRBV6-6 | ASNDPSGEETQY
TRBV5-3 | ARRGVAREAF
TRBV7-9 | ASSFNSGPVNYGYT
TRBV18 | ASSLQGFRETQY
TRBV5-1 | ASSRAGTGGRETQY
TRBV14 | ASSQPLGRGSTDTQY
TRBV7-8 | ASSPTDTQY
TRBV6-5 | ASTSQGQPQH
TRBV7-5 | ARMGSSGRDETQY
TRBV20-1 | SVPIREPQF
TRBV5-1 | ASSLVPGDVNTEAF
TRBV6-4 | ASSDAPGGQSHTQY
TRBV5-1 | ASSLAGRSGYT
TRBV6-4 | ASSDSSGARQAF
TRBV4-1 | ASSPLTGGGYEQY
TRBV27 | ASSLFGTVNSPLH
TRBV18 | ASSPLTGSTDTQY
TRBV4-3 | ASSQNLGTEAF
TRBV29-1 | SVLRGRINEQF
TRBV19 | ASSIDLRGLGYGYT
TRBV4-2 | ASSQKGAGDNEQF
TRBV28 | ASGWGPLGTEAF
TRBV4-3 | ASSQDIGQGANTGELF
TRBV18 | ASSPIPSYEQY
TRBV2 | ASSNPETGNNEKLF
TRBV5-4 | ASSLGGQGKAF
TRBV10-3 | ATAGTGLSYEQY
TRBV21-1 | ASSKLKRLTNTEAF
TRBV2 | ASTKTGSYEQY
TRBV7-9 | ASSLGPRGTDTQY
TRBV2 | ASRETTEIYEQY
TRBV7-9 | ASSLGGSNTGELF
TRBV2 | ASSDYEQY
TRBV19 | ASSIRTSTDTQY
TRBV7-2 | ASSTGGHSSYEQY
TRBV30 | AWRDGLSGNTIY
TRBV2 | ATKGDPLSGGKRNEQF
TRBV2 | ASSVWGSINQPQH
TRBV21-1 | ASSLLRNRCRETQY
TRBV7-3 | ASSLTLLGNTGELF
TRBV7-2 | ASSLAGQGSGNEQF
TRBV7-9 | ASSSYGRSTGEKLF
TRBV15 | ATSRDRVRLALDTQY
TRBV6-1 | AGQRNTEAF
TRBV2 | ASSLTGQPQH
TRBV6-5 | ASSSGQGTGYT
TRBV18 | ASSPRGAGETQY
TRBV6-1 | ASSEEAGRYGYT
TRBV7-7 | ASSLRPRGRVNGELF
TRBV27 | ASSLLAGNYNEQF
TRBV7-9 | ASSESDRGIFETQY